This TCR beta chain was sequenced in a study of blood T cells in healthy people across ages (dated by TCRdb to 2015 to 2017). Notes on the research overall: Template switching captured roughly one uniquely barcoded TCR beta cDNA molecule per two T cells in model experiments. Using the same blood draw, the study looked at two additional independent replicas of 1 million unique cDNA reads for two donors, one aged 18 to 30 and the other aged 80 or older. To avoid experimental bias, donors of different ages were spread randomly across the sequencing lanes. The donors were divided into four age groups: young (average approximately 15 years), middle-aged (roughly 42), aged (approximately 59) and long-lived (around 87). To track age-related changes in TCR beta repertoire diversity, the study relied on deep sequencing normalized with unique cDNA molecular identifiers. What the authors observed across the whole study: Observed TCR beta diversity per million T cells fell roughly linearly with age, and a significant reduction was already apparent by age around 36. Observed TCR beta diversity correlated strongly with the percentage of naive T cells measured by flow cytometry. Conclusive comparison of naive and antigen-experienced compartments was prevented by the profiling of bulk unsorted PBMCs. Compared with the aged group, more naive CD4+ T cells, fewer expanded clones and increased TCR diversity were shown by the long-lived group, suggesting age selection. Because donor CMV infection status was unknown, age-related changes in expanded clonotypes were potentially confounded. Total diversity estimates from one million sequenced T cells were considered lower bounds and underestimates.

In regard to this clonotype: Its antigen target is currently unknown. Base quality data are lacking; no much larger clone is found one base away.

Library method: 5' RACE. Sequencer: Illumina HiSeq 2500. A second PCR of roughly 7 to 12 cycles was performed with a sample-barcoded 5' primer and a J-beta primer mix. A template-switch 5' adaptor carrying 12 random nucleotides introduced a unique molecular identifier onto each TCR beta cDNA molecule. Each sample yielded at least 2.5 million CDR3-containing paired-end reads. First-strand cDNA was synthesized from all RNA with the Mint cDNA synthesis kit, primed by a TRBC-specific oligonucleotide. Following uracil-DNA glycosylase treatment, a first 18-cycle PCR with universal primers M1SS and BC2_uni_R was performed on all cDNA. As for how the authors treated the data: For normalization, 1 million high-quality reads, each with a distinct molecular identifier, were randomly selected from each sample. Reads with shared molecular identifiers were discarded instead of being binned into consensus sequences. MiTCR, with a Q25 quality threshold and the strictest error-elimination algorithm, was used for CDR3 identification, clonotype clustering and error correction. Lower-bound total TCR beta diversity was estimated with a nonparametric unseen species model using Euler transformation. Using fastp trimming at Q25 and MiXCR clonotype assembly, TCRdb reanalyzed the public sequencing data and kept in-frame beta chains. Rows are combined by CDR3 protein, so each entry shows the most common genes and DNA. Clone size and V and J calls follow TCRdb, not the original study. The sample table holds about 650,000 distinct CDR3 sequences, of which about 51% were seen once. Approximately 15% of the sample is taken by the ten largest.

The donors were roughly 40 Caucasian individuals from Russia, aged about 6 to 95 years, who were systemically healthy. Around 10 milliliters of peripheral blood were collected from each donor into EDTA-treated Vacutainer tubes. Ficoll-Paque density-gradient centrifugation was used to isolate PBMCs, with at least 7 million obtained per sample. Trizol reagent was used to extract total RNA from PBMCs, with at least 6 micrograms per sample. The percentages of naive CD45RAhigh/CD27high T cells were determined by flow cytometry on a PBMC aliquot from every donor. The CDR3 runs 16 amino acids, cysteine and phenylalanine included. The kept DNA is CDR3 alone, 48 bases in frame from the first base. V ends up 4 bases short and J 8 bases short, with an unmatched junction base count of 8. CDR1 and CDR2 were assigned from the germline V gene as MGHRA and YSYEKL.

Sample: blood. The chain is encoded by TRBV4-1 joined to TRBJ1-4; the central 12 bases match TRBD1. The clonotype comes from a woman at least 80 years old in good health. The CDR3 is CASSLDEGTGGEKLFF. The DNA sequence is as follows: TGCGCCAGCAGCCTCGACGAAGGGACAGGGGGCGAAAAACTGTTTTTT.